The T cell receptor beta chain described here comes from a study of T cells after yellow fever vaccination. With regard to this clonotype: What it binds is not known.

CDR3 length: 17 residues. Trimming cost V 5 bases and J 0 bases; bases outside gene matches: 5. Germline V gives CDR1 SGHVS, CDR2 FNYEAQ. Study-wide findings and caveats: Clonotype sharing between CD4 and CD8 compartments was small. High-abundance clonotypes from the bulk population could contaminate FACS-sorted repertoires.

UMIs were added to TCR cDNA along with a universal primer site when it was made by 5'RACE template switching. TCRdb redid the calling of the 5' RACE reads with MiXCR, one entry per CDR3 protein. The table shows 250,000 or so distinct CDR3 sequences, with roughly 4% occurring only once. This specimen was PBMCs, taken 15 days after the yellow fever booster vaccination. The clonotype was recovered from a man younger than 35 who received the YFV17D yellow fever vaccine. This chain uses TRBV7-6 with TRBJ2-3; 13 bases match TRBD2. The CDR3 reads CASSRTSGRGSTDTQYF. CDR3 nucleotide sequence: TGTGCCAGCAGCCGGACTAGCGGGAGAGGGAGCACAGATACGCAGTATTTT. Full variable domain (missing parts from reference TRBV7-6 and TRBJ2-3): GAGVSQSPRYKVTKRGQDVALRCDPISGHVSLYWYRQALGQGPEFLTYFNYEAQQDKSGLPNDRFSAERPEGSISTLTIQRTEQRDSAMYRCASSRTSGRGSTDTQYFGPGTRLTVL.